This TCR beta chain was identified during a study of OX40 agonist ivuxolimab in advanced cancers. Study-wide context: From about 23 to 85 years was the age range, with a mean of about 56 years, and about 83% were male. Study conclusions and caveats: Mean expanded clone counts were higher in CD8+ than CD4+ T cells.

With respect to this clone: The antigen is undetermined.

Patients had blood sampled at baseline and again on cycle 4 day 1 and cycle 7 day 1. Some clones are missing from TCRdb's copy, which holds only in-frame ones; the method was immunoSEQ multiplex PCR. This table holds about 18,000 clones, just over 70% found once. Source: CD4+ or CD8+ T cells sorted from blood, taken in a trial of the OX40 agonist ivuxolimab. The clonotype originates from an adult with an advanced solid tumor such as melanoma, head and neck, liver or kidney cancer.

CDR3 amino acids: CASSLGLSSYEQYF. The CDR3 DNA is TGTGCCAGCAGCTTAGGCTTGAGCTCCTACGAGCAGTACTTC. The J gene is TRBJ2-7, the V gene TRBV5-4; no reliable D call. Germline assignment: CDR1 SGHNT and CDR2 YYREEE (reference sequence). The CDR3 contains 14 residues. V dropped 2 bases and J dropped 0 bases, with 9 bases sitting between them.